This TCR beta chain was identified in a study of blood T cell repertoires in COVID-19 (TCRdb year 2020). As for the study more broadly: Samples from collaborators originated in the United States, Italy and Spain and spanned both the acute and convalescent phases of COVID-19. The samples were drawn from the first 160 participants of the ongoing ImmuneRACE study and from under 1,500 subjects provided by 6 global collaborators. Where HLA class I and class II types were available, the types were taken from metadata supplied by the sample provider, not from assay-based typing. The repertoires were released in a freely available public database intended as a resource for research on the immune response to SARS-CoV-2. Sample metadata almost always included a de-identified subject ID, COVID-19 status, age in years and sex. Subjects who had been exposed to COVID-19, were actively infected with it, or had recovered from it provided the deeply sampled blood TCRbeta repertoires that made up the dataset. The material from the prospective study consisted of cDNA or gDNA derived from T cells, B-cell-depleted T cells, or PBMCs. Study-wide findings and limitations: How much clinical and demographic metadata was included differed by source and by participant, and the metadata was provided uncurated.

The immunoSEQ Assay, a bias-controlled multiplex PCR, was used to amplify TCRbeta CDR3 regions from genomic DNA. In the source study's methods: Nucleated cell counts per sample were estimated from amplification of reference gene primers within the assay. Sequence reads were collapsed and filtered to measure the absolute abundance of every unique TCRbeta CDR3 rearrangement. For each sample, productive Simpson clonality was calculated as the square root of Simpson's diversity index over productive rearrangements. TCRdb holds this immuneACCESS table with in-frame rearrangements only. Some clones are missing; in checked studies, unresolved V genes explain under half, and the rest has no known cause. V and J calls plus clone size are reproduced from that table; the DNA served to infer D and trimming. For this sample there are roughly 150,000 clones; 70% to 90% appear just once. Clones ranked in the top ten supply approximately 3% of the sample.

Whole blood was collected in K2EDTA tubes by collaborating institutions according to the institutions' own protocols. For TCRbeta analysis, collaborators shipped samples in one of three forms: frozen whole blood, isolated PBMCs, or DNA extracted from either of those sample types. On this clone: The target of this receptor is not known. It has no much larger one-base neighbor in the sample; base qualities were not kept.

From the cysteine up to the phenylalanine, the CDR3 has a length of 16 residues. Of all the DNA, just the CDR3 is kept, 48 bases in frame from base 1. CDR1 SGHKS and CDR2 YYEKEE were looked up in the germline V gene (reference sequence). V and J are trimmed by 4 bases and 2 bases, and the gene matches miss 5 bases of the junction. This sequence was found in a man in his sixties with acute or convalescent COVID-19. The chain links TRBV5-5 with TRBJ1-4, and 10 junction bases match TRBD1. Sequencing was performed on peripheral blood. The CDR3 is CASSTGQGFTNEKLFF. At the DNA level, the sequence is TGTGCCAGCAGCACGGGACAGGGGTTCACTAATGAAAAACTGTTTTTT.